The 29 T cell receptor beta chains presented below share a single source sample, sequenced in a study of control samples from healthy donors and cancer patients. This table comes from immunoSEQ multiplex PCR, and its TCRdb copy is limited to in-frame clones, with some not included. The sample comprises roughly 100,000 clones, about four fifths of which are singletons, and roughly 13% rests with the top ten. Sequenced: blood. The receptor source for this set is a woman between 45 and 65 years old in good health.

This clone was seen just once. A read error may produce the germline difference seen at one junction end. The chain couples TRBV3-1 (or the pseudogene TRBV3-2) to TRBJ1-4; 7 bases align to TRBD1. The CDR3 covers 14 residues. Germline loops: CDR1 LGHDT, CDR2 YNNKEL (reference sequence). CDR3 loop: CASSYRDSYENLFF. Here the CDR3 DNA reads TGTGCCAGCAGCTACCGGGACAGCTATGAAAATCTGTTTTTT.

CDR3 sequence: CASSEIFFQETQYF. CDR3 sequence (DNA): TGTGCCAGCAGTGAAATTTTCTTTCAAGAGACCCAGTACTTC. The rearrangement uses TRBV6-1 and TRBJ2-5, with D unresolved. CDR1 MNHNS and CDR2 SASEGT come from the germline V gene. Deletions cut 2 bases from V and 2 bases from J, with 9 bases between. There are 14 residues in the CDR3.

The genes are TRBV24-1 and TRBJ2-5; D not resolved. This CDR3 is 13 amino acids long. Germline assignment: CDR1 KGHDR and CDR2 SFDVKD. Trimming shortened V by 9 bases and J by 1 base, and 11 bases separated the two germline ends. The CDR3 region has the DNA TGTGCCACCTCACATTACAGCCAAGAGACCCAGTACTTC. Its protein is CATSHYSQETQYF.

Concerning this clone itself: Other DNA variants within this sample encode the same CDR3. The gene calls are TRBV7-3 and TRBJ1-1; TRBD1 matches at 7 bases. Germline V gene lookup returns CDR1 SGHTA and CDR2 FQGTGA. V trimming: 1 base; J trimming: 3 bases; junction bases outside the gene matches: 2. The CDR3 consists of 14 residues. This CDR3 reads CASSLNRGHTEAFF. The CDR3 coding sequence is TGTGCCAGCAGCTTAAACAGGGGACACACTGAAGCTTTCTTT.

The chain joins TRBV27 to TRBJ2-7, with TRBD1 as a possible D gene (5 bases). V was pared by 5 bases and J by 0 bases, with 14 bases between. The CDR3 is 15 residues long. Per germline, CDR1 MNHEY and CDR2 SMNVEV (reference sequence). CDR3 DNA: TGTGCCAGCAGTCCCCGGGCAGACAGCTCCTACGAGCAGTACTTC. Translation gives CASSPRADSSYEQYF.

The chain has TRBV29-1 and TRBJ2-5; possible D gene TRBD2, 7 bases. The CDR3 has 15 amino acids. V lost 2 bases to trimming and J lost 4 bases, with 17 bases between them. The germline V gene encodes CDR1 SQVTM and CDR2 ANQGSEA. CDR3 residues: CSVEIRRGQLETQYF. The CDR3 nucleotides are TGCAGCGTTGAAATTAGGCGGGGGCAGTTAGAGACCCAGTACTTC.

The CDR3 sequence: CASRVGQGNTGELFF. The CDR3 DNA follows: TGTGCCAGCAGAGTAGGACAGGGGAACACCGGGGAGCTGTTTTTT. The V and J genes are TRBV2 and TRBJ2-2, with 8 bases lining up with TRBD1. Unmatched junction bases numbered 4, after V lost 6 bases and J lost 1 base. There are 15 residues in the CDR3. The germline V gene encodes CDR1 SNHLY and CDR2 FYNNEI.

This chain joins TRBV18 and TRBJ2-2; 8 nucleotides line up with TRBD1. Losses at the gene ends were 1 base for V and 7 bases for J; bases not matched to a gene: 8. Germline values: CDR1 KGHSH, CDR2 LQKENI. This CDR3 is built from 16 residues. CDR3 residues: CASSPLSGGVNGELFF. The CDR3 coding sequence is TGTGCCAGCTCACCACTGTCAGGGGGCGTGAACGGGGAGCTGTTTTTT.

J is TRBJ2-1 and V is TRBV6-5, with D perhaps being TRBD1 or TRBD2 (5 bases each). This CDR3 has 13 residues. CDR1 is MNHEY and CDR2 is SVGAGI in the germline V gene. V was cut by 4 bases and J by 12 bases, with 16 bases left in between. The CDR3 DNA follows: TGTGCCAGCAGTTCCCTCCCGAGGGGTGGGCAGTTCTTC. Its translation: CASSSLPRGGQFF.

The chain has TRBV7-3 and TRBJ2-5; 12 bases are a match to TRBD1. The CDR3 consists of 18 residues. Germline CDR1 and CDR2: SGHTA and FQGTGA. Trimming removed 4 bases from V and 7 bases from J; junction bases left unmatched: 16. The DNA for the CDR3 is TGTGCCAGCAGCTCCACAACCCTGGGACAGGGGGCAAGCGGGACCCAGTACTTC. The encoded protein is CASSSTTLGQGASGTQYF.

The CDR3 region has the DNA TGTGCCAGCAGTTATGGGAGCCACTATGGCTACACCTTC. Residues: CASSYGSHYGYTF. The chain employs TRBV6-5 and TRBJ1-2; D remains ambiguous. This CDR3 comprises 13 residues. Germline CDR1 reads MNHEY; CDR2 reads SVGAGI. V lost 3 bases to trimming and J lost 3 bases, with 8 bases between them.

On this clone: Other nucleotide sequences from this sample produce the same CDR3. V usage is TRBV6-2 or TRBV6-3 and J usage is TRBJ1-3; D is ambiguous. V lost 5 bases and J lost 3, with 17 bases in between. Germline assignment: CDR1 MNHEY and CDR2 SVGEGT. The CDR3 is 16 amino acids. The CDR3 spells CASSPSPGGLGNTIYF. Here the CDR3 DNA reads TGTGCCAGCAGTCCGAGCCCCGGAGGTCTTGGAAACACCATATATTTT.

The CDR3 reads CAWTVGTSGHSYNEQFF. CDR3 DNA sequence: TGTGCCTGGACTGTAGGGACTAGCGGTCATTCCTACAATGAGCAGTTCTTC. This chain joins TRBV30 and TRBJ2-1, with 11 bases that match TRBD2. With 4 bases clipped from V and 1 base from J, the junction kept 9 bases outside the gene matches. CDR3 size: 17 residues. CDR1 is GTSNPN and CDR2 is SVGIG in the germline V gene (reference sequence).

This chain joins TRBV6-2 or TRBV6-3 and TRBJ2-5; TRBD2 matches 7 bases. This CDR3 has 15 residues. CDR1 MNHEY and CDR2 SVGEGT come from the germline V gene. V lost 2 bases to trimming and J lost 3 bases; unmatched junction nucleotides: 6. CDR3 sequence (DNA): TGTGCCAGCAGTTACCAGCCTAGCGGAAAAGAGACCCAGTACTTC. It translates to CASSYQPSGKETQYF.

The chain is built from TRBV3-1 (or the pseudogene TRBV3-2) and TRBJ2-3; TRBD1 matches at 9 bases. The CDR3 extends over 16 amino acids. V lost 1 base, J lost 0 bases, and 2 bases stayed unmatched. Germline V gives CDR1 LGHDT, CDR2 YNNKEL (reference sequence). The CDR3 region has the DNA TGTGCCAGCAGCCAAGTAGGACAGGGGAGCACAGATACGCAGTATTTT. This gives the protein CASSQVGQGSTDTQYF.

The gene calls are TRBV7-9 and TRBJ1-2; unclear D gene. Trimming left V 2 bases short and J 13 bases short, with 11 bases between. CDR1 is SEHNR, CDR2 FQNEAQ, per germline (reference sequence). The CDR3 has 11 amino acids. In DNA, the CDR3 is TGTGCCAGCAGCTTACCAGGCCCGCTCACCTTC. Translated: CASSLPGPLTF.

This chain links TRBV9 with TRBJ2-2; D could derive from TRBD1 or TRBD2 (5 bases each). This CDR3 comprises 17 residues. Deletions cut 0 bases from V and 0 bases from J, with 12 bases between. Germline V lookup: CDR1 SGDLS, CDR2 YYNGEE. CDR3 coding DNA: TGTGCCAGCAGCGTAGGGGCAGGGACGCCGAACACCGGGGAGCTGTTTTTT. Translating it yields CASSVGAGTPNTGELFF.

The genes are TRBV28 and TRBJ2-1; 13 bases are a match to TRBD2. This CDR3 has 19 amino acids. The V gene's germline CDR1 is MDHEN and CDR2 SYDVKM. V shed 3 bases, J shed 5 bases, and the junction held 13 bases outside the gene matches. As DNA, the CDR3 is TGTGCCAGCAGTTTCCCTCGCATTCGGACTAGCGGGAGTAACAATGAGCAGTTCTTC. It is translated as CASSFPRIRTSGSNNEQFF.

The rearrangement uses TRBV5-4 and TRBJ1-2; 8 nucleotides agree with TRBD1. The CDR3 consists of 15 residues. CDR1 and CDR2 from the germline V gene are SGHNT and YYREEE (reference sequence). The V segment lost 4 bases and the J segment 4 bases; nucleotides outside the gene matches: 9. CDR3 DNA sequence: TGTGCCAGCAGCCGAACCCAGGGGGCTGGCTATGGCTACACCTTC. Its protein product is CASSRTQGAGYGYTF.

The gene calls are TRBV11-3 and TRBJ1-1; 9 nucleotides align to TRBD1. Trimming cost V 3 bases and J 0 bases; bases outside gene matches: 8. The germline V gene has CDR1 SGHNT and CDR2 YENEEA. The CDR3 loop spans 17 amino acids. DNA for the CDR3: TGTGCCAGCAGCTTGTATACAGGGGGCTCTGTGAACACTGAAGCTTTCTTT. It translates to CASSLYTGGSVNTEAFF.

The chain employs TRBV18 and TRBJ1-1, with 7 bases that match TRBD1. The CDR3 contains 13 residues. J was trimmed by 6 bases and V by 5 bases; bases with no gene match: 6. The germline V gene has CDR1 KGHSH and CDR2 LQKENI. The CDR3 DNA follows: TGTGCCAGCTCAGTTACAGGGGCGGCTGAAGCTTTCTTT. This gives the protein CASSVTGAAEAFF.

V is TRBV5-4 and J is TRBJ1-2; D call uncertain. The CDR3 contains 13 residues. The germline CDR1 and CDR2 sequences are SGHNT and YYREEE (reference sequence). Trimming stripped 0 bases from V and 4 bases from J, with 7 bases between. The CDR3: CASSLVASYGYTF. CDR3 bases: TGTGCCAGCAGCTTGGTGGCCTCCTATGGCTACACCTTC.

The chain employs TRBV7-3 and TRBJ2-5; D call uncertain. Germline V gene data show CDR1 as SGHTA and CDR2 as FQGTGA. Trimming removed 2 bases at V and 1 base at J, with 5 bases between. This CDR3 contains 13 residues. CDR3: CASSLASQETQYF. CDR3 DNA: TGTGCCAGCAGCTTAGCCAGCCAAGAGACCCAGTACTTC. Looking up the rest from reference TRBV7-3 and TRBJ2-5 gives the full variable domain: GAGVSQTPSNKVTEKGKYVELRCDPISGHTALYWYRQSLGQGPEFLIYFQGTGAADDSGLPNDRFFAVRPEGSVSTLKIQRTERGDSAVYLCASSLASQETQYFGPGTRLLVL.

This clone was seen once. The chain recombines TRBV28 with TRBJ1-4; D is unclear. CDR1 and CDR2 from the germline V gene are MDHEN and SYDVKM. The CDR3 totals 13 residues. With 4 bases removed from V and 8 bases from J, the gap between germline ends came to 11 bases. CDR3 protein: CASSWGLGEKLFF. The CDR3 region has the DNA TGTGCCAGCAGTTGGGGATTAGGGGAAAAACTGTTTTTT.

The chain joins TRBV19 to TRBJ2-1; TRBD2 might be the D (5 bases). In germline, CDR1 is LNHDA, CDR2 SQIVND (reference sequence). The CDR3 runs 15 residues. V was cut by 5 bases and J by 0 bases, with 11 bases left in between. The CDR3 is CASSPDFSSYNEQFF. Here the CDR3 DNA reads TGTGCCAGTAGTCCGGACTTCAGCTCCTACAATGAGCAGTTCTTC. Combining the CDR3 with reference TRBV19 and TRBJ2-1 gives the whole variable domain DGGITQSPKYLFRKEGQNVTLSCEQNLNHDAMYWYRQDPGQGLRLIYYSQIVNDFQKGDIAEGYSVSREKKESFPLTVTSAQKNPTAFYLCASSPDFSSYNEQFFGPGTRLTVL.

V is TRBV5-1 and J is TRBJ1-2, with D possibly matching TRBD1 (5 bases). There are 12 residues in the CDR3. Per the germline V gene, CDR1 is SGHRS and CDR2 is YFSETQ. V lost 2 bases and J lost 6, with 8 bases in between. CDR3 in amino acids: CASSFTGHGYTF. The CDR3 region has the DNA TGCGCCAGCAGCTTCACGGGACATGGCTACACCTTC.

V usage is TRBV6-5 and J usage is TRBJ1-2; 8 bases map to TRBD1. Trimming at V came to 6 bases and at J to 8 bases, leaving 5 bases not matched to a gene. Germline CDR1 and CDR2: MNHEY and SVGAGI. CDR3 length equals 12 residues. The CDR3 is CASRLTGEGYTF. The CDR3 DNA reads TGTGCCAGCAGGTTGACAGGGGAGGGCTACACCTTC.

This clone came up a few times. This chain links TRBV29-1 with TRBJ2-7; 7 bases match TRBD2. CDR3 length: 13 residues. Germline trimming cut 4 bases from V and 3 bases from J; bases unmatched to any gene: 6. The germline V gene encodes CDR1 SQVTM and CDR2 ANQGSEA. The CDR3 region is CSVVPPGGYEQYF. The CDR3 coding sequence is TGCAGCGTTGTTCCTCCGGGGGGCTACGAGCAGTACTTC.

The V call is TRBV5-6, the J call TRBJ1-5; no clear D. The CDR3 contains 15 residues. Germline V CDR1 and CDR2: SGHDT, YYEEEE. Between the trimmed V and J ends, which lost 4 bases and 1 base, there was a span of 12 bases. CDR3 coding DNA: TGTGCCAGCAGCCCCGGTTGGCAGAGCAATCAGCCCCAGCATTTT. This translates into CASSPGWQSNQPQHF.